Listed here are 3 T cell receptor beta chains from one sample, sequenced in a study of T-cell memory formation after mild COVID-19. A single record per CDR3 protein comes from TCRdb applying MiXCR to the 5' RACE reads. The sample consists of a few hundred thousand distinct CDR3 sequences, roughly 16% of them appearing once. The sample taken for sequencing was PBMCs or a T cell subset sorted from them (not recorded which). These receptors all stem from a man between 18 and 35 years old who had mild COVID-19 (a few samples of this study predate the infection). Cell type and time point are not known.

This chain connects TRBV5-5 to TRBJ2-5, with D uncertain. CDR1 and CDR2 from the germline V gene are SGHKS and YYEKEE (reference sequence). Trimming pared 4 bases from V and 1 base from J, leaving 14 bases between. This CDR3 contains 15 residues. CDR3 protein: CASSAPRRSQETQYF. Here the CDR3 DNA reads TGTGCCAGCAGCGCCCCGCGACGCAGCCAAGAGACCCAGTACTTC. The full variable domain, its missing parts supplied by reference TRBV5-5 and TRBJ2-5, is DAGVTQSPTHLIKTRGQQVTLRCSPISGHKSVSWYQQVLGQGPQFIFQYYEKEERGRGNFPDRFSARQFPNYSSELNVNALLLGDSALYLCASSAPRRSQETQYFGPGTRLLVL.

The chain is built from TRBV7-8 and TRBJ1-5; a possible D gene is TRBD1 (5 bases). Trimming pared 6 bases from V and 5 bases from J, leaving 14 bases between. The CDR3 has 14 residues. The germline V gene encodes CDR1 SGHVS and CDR2 FQNEAQ. CDR3 sequence (DNA): TGTGCCAGCAGGCCAGGGTGGGCCGATCAGCCCCAGCATTTT. Its translation: CASRPGWADQPQHF.

V gene TRBV3-1 combines with J gene TRBJ2-5; D gene unclear. The CDR3 runs to 14 residues. Germline-derived CDR1 and CDR2 are LGHDT and YNNKEL (reference sequence). Trimming removed 2 bases from V and 3 bases from J, with 10 bases in between. The CDR3 DNA is TGTGCCAGCAGCCAAAGTTGGGCAGAAGAGACCCAGTACTTC. Protein: CASSQSWAEETQYF.